A single T cell receptor (beta chain) is shown here with its context. Its antigen remains unidentified. Measured with immunoSEQ multiplex PCR; TCRdb has only the in-frame clones, and not every one. Here the sample spans 72,000 or so clones, about four fifths being singletons. CDR3 length equals 16 residues. The V gene end was trimmed by 0 bases and the J gene end by 6 bases; junction bases not matched to a gene: 9. CDR1 is SGHRS and CDR2 is YFSETQ in the germline V gene. This record belongs to a study of OX40 agonist ivuxolimab in advanced cancers. Study-level points and caveats: The study found that CD8+ T cells averaged more expanded clones than CD4+.

Source: CD4+ or CD8+ T cells sorted from blood, taken in a trial of the OX40 agonist ivuxolimab. The TCR comes from an adult with an advanced solid tumor such as melanoma, head and neck, liver or kidney cancer. The J gene is TRBJ2-1, the V gene TRBV5-1; TRBD1 matches at 7 bases. As DNA, the CDR3 is TGCGCCAGCAGCTTGGTTCCAGGGGGAATCCTCAATGAGCAGTTCTTC. Translation gives CASSLVPGGILNEQFF.